Listed below are T cell receptor beta chains from one sample, sequenced in a study of read filtering for tumor transcriptome and immune sequencing. TCRdb processed the reads anew with MiXCR; each CDR3 protein has one entry. Of fewer than 100,000 distinct CDR3 sequences in the sample, roughly an eighth were seen once. The specimen was a population of CD138-negative cells sorted from bone marrow. The receptors were sampled from a donor at least 40 years old with multiple myeloma. CDR3s include the opening cysteine and the closing phenylalanine or tryptophan. D genes are given only for firm matches. Rows give clone size only sometimes, using once, few, many, or a class for an expanded clone.

abundance | j_gene | d_gene | v_gene | CDR3aa | CDR3nt
many | TRBJ2-1 | TRBD1 | TRBV2 | CASSAGQGARNEQFF | TGTGCCAGCAGTGCAGGACAGGGGGCGCGGAATGAGCAGTTCTTC
many | TRBJ2-7 | NA | TRBV25-1 | CASSQGMAYEQYF | TGTGCCAGCAGTCAGGGAATGGCCTACGAGCAGTACTTC
many | TRBJ2-7 | NA | TRBV11-3 | CASSRLREINEQYF | TGTGCCAGCAGCCGCCTCAGAGAAATTAACGAGCAGTACTTC
many | TRBJ2-7 | TRBD2 | TRBV7-9 | CASSLGGSGNSYEQYF | TGTGCCAGCAGCTTAGGGGGTAGCGGGAACTCCTACGAGCAGTACTTC
many | TRBJ2-3 | NA | TRBV7-9 | CASSSIGLRPDTQYF | TGTGCCAGCAGCTCTATCGGATTACGACCAGATACGCAGTATTTT
many | TRBJ2-7 | TRBD2 | TRBV6-2/TRBV6-3 | CASSYGAGRRYEQYF | TGTGCCAGCAGTTACGGAGCGGGACGGCGCTACGAGCAGTACTTC
many | TRBJ2-1 | NA | TRBV28 | CASSLGPVGNEQFF | TGTGCCAGCAGTTTGGGACCTGTAGGGAATGAGCAGTTCTTC
many | TRBJ1-1 | NA | TRBV20-1 | CSVRGPEAFF | TGCAGTGTGCGGGGACCTGAAGCTTTCTTT
many | TRBJ2-5 | NA | TRBV7-9 | CASIVGQGGQETQYF | TGTGCCAGCATCGTGGGTCAGGGGGGCCAAGAGACCCAGTACTTC
many | TRBJ1-5 | TRBD1 | TRBV12-3/TRBV12-4 | CASSLRDSRGQPQHF | TGTGCCAGCAGTTTAAGGGACAGCAGAGGTCAGCCCCAGCATTTT
many | TRBJ2-3 | NA | TRBV5-1 | CASSRDGGLDTQYF | TGCGCCAGCAGCCGAGACGGGGGGCTAGATACGCAGTATTTT
many | TRBJ1-5 | TRBD1 | TRBV18 | CASSPGQVDQPQHF | TGTGCCAGCTCACCCGGACAGGTAGATCAGCCCCAGCATTTT
many | TRBJ1-1 | NA | TRBV5-1 | CASSSGVAEAFF | TGCGCCAGCAGCTCAGGGGTCGCTGAAGCTTTCTTT
many | TRBJ2-7 | NA | TRBV29-1 | CSVEVGQSYEQYF | TGCAGCGTTGAAGTAGGCCAGTCCTACGAGCAGTACTTC
many | TRBJ2-2 | NA | TRBV3-1 | CASSRAPTGELFF | TGTGCCAGCAGCCGAGCCCCCACCGGGGAGCTGTTTTTT
many | TRBJ2-7 | NA | TRBV29-1 | CSVGEAYEQYF | TGCAGCGTTGGGGAAGCCTACGAGCAGTACTTC
many | TRBJ2-7 | NA | TRBV20-1 | CSARDARAPDYEQYF | TGCAGTGCTAGAGATGCCCGAGCTCCAGACTACGAGCAGTACTTC
NA | TRBJ2-3 | NA | TRBV5-1 | CASSPQLSTVDTQYF | TGCGCCAGCAGCCCGCAACTCTCCACAGTAGATACGCAGTATTTT
many | TRBJ1-1 | NA | TRBV2 | CASSEWDTLNTEAFF | TGTGCCAGCAGTGAGTGGGACACCTTGAACACTGAAGCTTTCTTT
many | TRBJ2-5 | TRBD1 | TRBV14 | CASSARTGRETQYF | TGTGCCAGCAGCGCCCGGACAGGGCGTGAGACCCAGTACTTC
many | TRBJ2-3 | TRBD2 | TRBV6-1 | CASRERDYTDTQYF | TGCGCCAGCAGGGAGCGGGACTACACAGATACGCAGTATTTT
NA | TRBJ2-6 | TRBD1 | TRBV5-1 | CASSEQGVGANGLTF | TGCGCCAGCAGCGAGCAGGGGGTGGGGGCCAACGGCCTGACTTTC
many | TRBJ1-2 | NA | TRBV29-1 | CSVGGRYGYTF | TGCAGCGTTGGGGGCCGCTATGGCTACACCTTC
many | TRBJ2-3 | TRBD2 | TRBV9 | CASSVLAGSTDTQYF | TGTGCCAGCAGCGTGCTAGCGGGAAGCACAGATACGCAGTATTTT
many | TRBJ1-3 | NA | TRBV7-8 | CASSLAGNSGNTIYF | TGTGCCAGCAGCTTAGCAGGGAACTCTGGAAACACCATATATTTT
few | TRBJ1-1 | NA | TRBV7-9 | CASSLEGGAFF | TGTGCCAGCAGCTTAGAAGGAGGGGCTTTCTTT
NA | TRBJ2-3 | NA | TRBV7-3 | CASSLTPSGTDTQYF | TGTGCCAGCAGCTTAACCCCTAGCGGCACAGATACGCAGTATTTT
many | TRBJ2-5 | NA | TRBV7-2 | CASSQGGGTQYF | TGTGCCAGCAGCCAGGGGGGAGGGACCCAGTACTTC
many | TRBJ2-4 | NA | TRBV21-1 | CASTPTHLWGNIQYF | TGTGCCAGCACCCCGACTCATCTCTGGGGAAACATTCAGTACTTC
many | TRBJ2-7 | NA | TRBV29-1 | CSVDWGREQYF | TGCAGCGTTGATTGGGGGAGGGAGCAGTACTTC
NA | TRBJ2-1 | TRBD2 | TRBV5-1 | CASSSLLSGSTQETQFF | TGCGCCAGCAGCTCCCTCCTTAGCGGGAGTACCCAAGAGACCCAGTTCTTC
many | TRBJ2-1 | NA | TRBV6-5 | CASSYGGTGNEQFF | TGTGCCAGCAGTTACGGGGGGACTGGCAATGAGCAGTTCTTC
many | TRBJ2-1 | NA | TRBV5-1 | CASSLAEVDYNEQFF | TGCGCCAGCAGCTTAGCGGAGGTGGACTACAATGAGCAGTTCTTC
many | TRBJ1-2 | NA | TRBV7-9 | CASSPPRDAYGYTF | TGTGCCAGCAGCCCCCCCAGGGACGCCTACGGCTACACCTTC
NA | TRBJ2-3 | NA | TRBV28 | CASKNLLTDTQYF | TGTGCCAGCAAAAACCTTCTCACAGATACGCAGTATTTT
many | TRBJ2-3 | NA | TRBV7-9 | CASSTYFTDTQYF | TGTGCCAGCAGCACATACTTCACAGATACGCAGTATTTT
NA | TRBJ1-1 | NA | TRBV5-1 | CASSLAGTNEAFF | TGCGCCAGCAGCTTGGCCGGGACTAATGAAGCTTTCTTT
many | TRBJ2-1 | TRBD2 | TRBV19 | CASSIRREGRDEQFF | TGTGCCAGTAGTATAAGGCGGGAGGGCCGGGATGAGCAGTTCTTC
NA | TRBJ1-5 | NA | TRBV7-2 | CASSLETPRIFPQHF | TGTGCCAGCAGCCTGGAGACACCCCGCATTTTCCCCCAGCATTTT